The rows below give T cell receptor beta chains drawn from one sample of a study of T cell responses to AZD1222 COVID-19 vaccine. The data were produced by immunoSEQ multiplex PCR, yet TCRdb's version contains in-frame clones alone and is incomplete. The table records approximately 120,000 clones, around 89% of them present only once. This specimen was peripheral blood, taken on day 0 of AZD1222 vaccination. The receptor source for this set is an adult in good health. Each CDR3 is given with its conserved first and last residue. D genes are given only for firm matches. Not all rows give a size; the values are once, few, many and, for expanded clones, a class.

.	TRBD2	TRBJ2-7	TRBV10-1	TGCGCCACCTCTCCGGGAGGGCCGGCCATCGAGCAGTACTTC	CATSPGGPAIEQYF
.	.	TRBJ2-1	TRBV21-1	TGTGCCACCGCCCCGTTGCCAGCGGGACCCCACAATGAGCAGTTCTTC	CATAPLPAGPHNEQFF
.	.	TRBJ2-3	TRBV6-4	TGTGCCAGCAGTGACCCCAGCAGGGGGGCAGATACGCAGTATTTT	CASSDPSRGADTQYF
.	.	TRBJ1-5	TRBV27	TGTGCCAGCAGTACCATGGGTAATCAGCCCCAGCATTTT	CASSTMGNQPQHF
.	.	TRBJ2-5	TRBV5-1	TGCGCCAGCAGCTTACGGGAGACCCAGTACTTC	CASSLRETQYF
.	.	TRBJ2-5	TRBV7-2	TGTGCCAGCAGCTTAGGGGCGGGGACCCAGTACTTC	CASSLGAGTQYF
.	.	TRBJ2-5	TRBV27	TGTGCCAGCAGTTCGCGGGACACCCAAGAGACCCAGTACTTC	CASSSRDTQETQYF
.	.	TRBJ1-5	TRBV5-6	TGTGCCAGCAGCTTGGGGGATCAGCCCCAGCATTTT	CASSLGDQPQHF
.	.	TRBJ2-3	TRBV7-8	TGTGCCAGCAGTCCGGAGGGCCGGGGCACAGATACGCAGTATTTT	CASSPEGRGTDTQYF
once	TRBD1	TRBJ2-3	TRBV4-1	TGCGCCAGCAGCCAAGATCCGACAGGGGTAACAGATACGCAGTATTTT	CASSQDPTGVTDTQYF
.	TRBD2	TRBJ2-7	TRBV28	TGTGCCAGCAGGGGACTAGCGGGTTCCGGCAGCTCCTACGAGCAGTACTTC	CASRGLAGSGSSYEQYF
.	TRBD1	TRBJ1-1	TRBV7-8	TGTGCCAGCAGCTTAGCTGGACAGGGGGCGGGCACTGAAGCTTTCTTT	CASSLAGQGAGTEAFF
.	TRBD1	TRBJ1-5	TRBV30	TGTGCCTGGAGTGTACGAGGGACAGGGGGGCATAGCAATCAGCCCCAGCATTTT	CAWSVRGTGGHSNQPQHF
.	.	TRBJ1-5	TRBV28	TGTGCCAGCAGGCCGGGGGGGGGCTATAGCAATCAGCCCCAGCATTTT	CASRPGGGYSNQPQHF
.	.	TRBJ1-6	TRBV19	TGTGCCAGTAGTATACTCACTGGTGAAGGGGCCTATAATTCACCCCTCCACTTT	CASSILTGEGAYNSPLHF
.	.	TRBJ1-2	TRBV18	TGTGCCAGCTCACCGGTAACAGCTAACTATGGCTACACCTTC	CASSPVTANYGYTF
.	TRBD2	TRBJ2-3	TRBV5-1	TGCGCCAGCAGCTTCCTTCGACTAGCGGAATCTAGCACAGATACGCAGTATTTT	CASSFLRLAESSTDTQYF
.	TRBD1	TRBJ1-6	TRBV10-3	TGTGCCATCAGTGATGGGACAGGGAGGAATAATTCACCCCTCCACTTT	CAISDGTGRNNSPLHF
.	TRBD1	TRBJ2-7	TRBV25-1	TGTGCCAGCAGGGGGACAGGAGGGACTGACGGACGCTACTACGAGCAGTACTTC	CASRGTGGTDGRYYEQYF
.	TRBD1	TRBJ1-5	TRBV19	TGTGCCAGTACCCGGGGGACAGGGGCCAATCAGCCCCAGCATTTT	CASTRGTGANQPQHF
.	.	TRBJ1-2	TRBV2	TGTGCCAGCAGTGCACAAGGACTCTTTTATGGCTACACCTTC	CASSAQGLFYGYTF
.	.	TRBJ1-2	TRBV5-1	TGCGCCAGCAGCTTAGGCAGTTTATATTCGGACTATGGCTACACCTTC	CASSLGSLYSDYGYTF
.	TRBD2	TRBJ2-1	TRBV5-4	TGTGCCAGCAGGACCGGGACTAGCGGATACTCCTACAATGAGCAGTTCTTC	CASRTGTSGYSYNEQFF
.	.	TRBJ1-3	TRBV4-1	TGCGCCAGCAGCCCAGGACGGGGCAGAAGCTCTGGAAACACCATATATTTT	CASSPGRGRSSGNTIYF
.	.	TRBJ2-7	TRBV5-6	TGTGCCAGCAGCCGGGAACCGGGACCGATCTACGAGCAGTACTTC	CASSREPGPIYEQYF
once	.	TRBJ1-2	TRBV5-1	TGCGCCAGCAGCTTGGACAGGTCTAACTATGGCTACACCTTC	CASSLDRSNYGYTF
.	TRBD1	TRBJ2-2	TRBV28	TGTGCCAGCAGTCCTCCGGGACAGGGCGGGGAGCTGTTTTTT	CASSPPGQGGELFF
.	.	TRBJ2-7	TRBV18	TGTGCCAGCTCGCGGACGAGTGCTCAGGACGAGCAGTACTTC	CASSRTSAQDEQYF
.	TRBD2	TRBJ2-1	TRBV7-9	TGTGCCAGCAGCTTTTGGACTAGCGGGGACCTCAATGAGCAGTTCTTC	CASSFWTSGDLNEQFF
.	TRBD1	TRBJ2-5	TRBV4-3	TGCGCCAGCAGCCAAGAACAGGGGAGTGGGTCGGAGACCCAGTACTTC	CASSQEQGSGSETQYF
.	.	TRBJ1-5	TRBV5-1	TGCGCCAGCAGCTTAGAGGGCTTGGGCCAGCCCCAGCATTTT	CASSLEGLGQPQHF
medium-sized	.	TRBJ2-7	TRBV27	TGTGCCAGCAGTCAAGGGCCGGTCTCCTACGAGCAGTACTTC	CASSQGPVSYEQYF
.	TRBD1	TRBJ2-5	TRBV2	TGTGCCAGCAGGAGGGCGGCCAGGGGGATCGAGACCCAGTACTTC	CASRRAARGIETQYF
.	.	TRBJ2-4	TRBV5-6	TGTGCCAGCAGCTTGGCCGGTAGGCTAGCCAAAAACATTCAGTACTTC	CASSLAGRLAKNIQYF
.	.	TRBJ2-7	TRBV27	TGTGCCAGCAGTTCTAGACCGGACTGGAACGAGCAGTACTTC	CASSSRPDWNEQYF
.	.	TRBJ1-2	TRBV7-9	TGTGCCAGCAGCTCGGCAGACGGACCCAATGGCTACACCTTC	CASSSADGPNGYTF
once	TRBD1	TRBJ1-5	TRBV19	TGTGCCAGTAGCCGGGACAGTTATAGCAATCAGCCCCAGCATTTT	CASSRDSYSNQPQHF
.	.	TRBJ1-1	TRBV18	TGTGCCAGCTCACCCTCGACTGCTATGAACACTGAAGCTTTCTTT	CASSPSTAMNTEAFF
.	.	TRBJ2-1	TRBV3-1/TRBV3-2	TGTGCCAGCAGCCAGGCATTGGCGGATGAGCAGTTCTTC	CASSQALADEQFF
.	.	TRBJ1-5	TRBV9	TGTGCCAGCAGTGTTGGGGCCAGGGCGGATCAGCCCCAGCATTTT	CASSVGARADQPQHF
.	.	TRBJ2-1	TRBV6-1	TGTGCCAGCAGTGAGTACGGGTACAATGAGCAGTTCTTC	CASSEYGYNEQFF
.	.	TRBJ2-2	TRBV4-2	TGTGCCAGCAGCCCGCGCCCTACCGGGGAGCTGTTTTTT	CASSPRPTGELFF
.	TRBD1	TRBJ2-3	TRBV28	TGTGCCGGGTCCTGGGACAGGAGCACAGATACGCAGTATTTT	CAGSWDRSTDTQYF